This TCR beta chain came from a study of CD8+ T cells in alopecia areata. Described treatment: oral pan-JAK inhibitor, 5-10 mg twice daily. Sequencing templates came from extracted RNA that was reverse transcribed into cDNA. Assay used: immunoSEQ multiplex PCR; TCRdb lists only in-frame clones, some missing. There are more than 150,000 clones in the sample; 45% to 65% occur only once, and approximately 3.3% lies in the top ten. The length of the CDR3 is 15 residues. Looked up from germline, CDR1 is GTSNPN and CDR2 is SVGIG (reference sequence). Trimming took off 1 base at V and 7 bases at J, with 16 bases between the two ends.

The chain links TRBV30 to TRBJ1-4; D perhaps matches TRBD1 (5 bases). The material was CD4+ T cells sorted from blood, obtained at week 4, from a patient treated with tofacitinib. The TCR sequence derives from a human donor with alopecia areata. The CDR3 region is CAWSAPGGWGEKLFF. The CDR3 DNA sequence: TGTGCCTGGAGTGCCCCCGGGGGTTGGGGTGAAAAACTGTTTTTT.